Listed here are 8 T cell receptor beta chains from one sample, sequenced in a study of somatic mutations in cytotoxic T cells in rheumatoid arthritis. Libraries were prepared by immunoSEQ multiplex PCR; TCRdb keeps only in-frame clonotypes and omits some of them. The sample holds under 35,000 clones, around 84% seen once. The sequenced sample was CD8+ T cells sorted from blood. The origin of the receptors is an adult with rheumatoid arthritis.

J is TRBJ2-1 and V is TRBV19; D perhaps matches TRBD2 (6 bases). In germline, CDR1 is LNHDA, CDR2 SQIVND (reference sequence). V lost 3 bases and J 8 bases, leaving 8 bases between the germline ends. The CDR3 is 12 amino acids. DNA of the CDR3: TGTGCCAGTAGTATTAGGAGGGATGAGCAGTTCTTC. Translation gives CASSIRRDEQFF.

This clone was detected only once. This chain uses TRBV19 with TRBJ1-4; D is ambiguous. V lost 6 bases, J lost 0 bases, and 2 bases lay in between. The CDR3 runs to 12 residues. The germline V gene encodes CDR1 LNHDA and CDR2 SQIVND (reference sequence). CDR3 nucleotides: TGTGCCAGTAGCCCAACTAATGAAAAACTGTTTTTT. It encodes CASSPTNEKLFF.

The chain employs TRBV9 and TRBJ2-7; 7 bases are shared with TRBD2. The CDR3 is made up of 16 amino acids. J was trimmed by 2 bases and V by 3 bases; bases with no gene match: 11. Germline lookup yields CDR1 SGDLS and CDR2 YYNGEE. The CDR3 spells CASSDSPSGTTYEQYF. DNA of the CDR3: TGTGCCAGCAGCGACTCTCCTAGCGGAACTACCTACGAGCAGTACTTC.

V is TRBV6-1 and J is TRBJ1-2; D ambiguous. The CDR3 spans 14 residues. Looked up from germline, CDR1 is MNHNS and CDR2 is SASEGT. Deletions cut 3 bases from V and 0 bases from J, with 8 bases between. CDR3 region: CASSDRRSNYGYTF. The CDR3 region has the DNA TGTGCCAGCAGTGATCGAAGATCTAACTATGGCTACACCTTC.

This clone came up a few times. The gene calls are TRBV7-9 and TRBJ1-4; D gene uncertain. The V gene's germline CDR1 is SEHNR and CDR2 FQNEAQ (reference sequence). V lost 1 base, J lost 6 bases, and 6 bases lay in between. The CDR3 is 13 residues long. As DNA, the CDR3 is TGTGCCAGCAGCTTAGTGGCAGATGAAAAACTGTTTTTT. Its translation: CASSLVADEKLFF.

The chain recombines TRBV19 with TRBJ1-2; D is uncertain. The CDR3 contains 13 residues. V was pared by 0 bases and J by 7 bases, with 9 bases between. Germline values: CDR1 LNHDA, CDR2 SQIVND (reference sequence). This chain's CDR3 is CASSIDTAAGYTF. CDR3 sequence (DNA): TGTGCCAGTAGTATAGATACGGCAGCTGGCTACACCTTC.

The chain links TRBV5-1 to TRBJ1-1, with D perhaps TRBD1 (6 bases). V lost 3 bases, J lost 6 bases, and 15 bases lay in between. The germline V gene encodes CDR1 SGHRS and CDR2 YFSETQ. This CDR3 is 14 amino acids long. Written as DNA, the CDR3 is TGCGCCAGCAGCTGGACCCCCGGGGGCTCTGAAGCTTTCTTT. This codes for CASSWTPGGSEAFF.

A few counts support this clone. The chain joins TRBV4-1 to TRBJ2-7, with 8 positions matching TRBD1. The CDR3 contains 14 residues. V shed 4 bases and J 5 bases; nucleotides not matched to a gene: 7. Germline loops: CDR1 MGHRA, CDR2 YSYEKL. The DNA of the CDR3 is TGCGCCAGCAGCCTCGGACAGGGAACCGACGAGCAGTACTTC. This codes for CASSLGQGTDEQYF.